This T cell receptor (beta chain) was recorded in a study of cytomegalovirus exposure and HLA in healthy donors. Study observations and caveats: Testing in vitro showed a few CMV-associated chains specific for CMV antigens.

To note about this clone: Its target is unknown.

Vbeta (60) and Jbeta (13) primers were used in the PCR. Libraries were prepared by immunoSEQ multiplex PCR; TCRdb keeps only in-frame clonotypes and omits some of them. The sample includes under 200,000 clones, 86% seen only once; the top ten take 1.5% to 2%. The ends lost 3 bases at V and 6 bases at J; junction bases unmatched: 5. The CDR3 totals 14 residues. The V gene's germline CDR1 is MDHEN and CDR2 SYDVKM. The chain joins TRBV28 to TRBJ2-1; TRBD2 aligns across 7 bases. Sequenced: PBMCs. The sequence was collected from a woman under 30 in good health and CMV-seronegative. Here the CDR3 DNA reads TGTGCCAGCAGTTTTCTATCGGGAGGCAATGAGCAGTTCTTC. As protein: CASSFLSGGNEQFF.